This TCR beta chain was observed in a study of T cells in pancreatic ductal adenocarcinoma. Notes on the study in general: Blood had more productive templates and around 8.6-fold more unique clonotypes than tumor.

Selected pancreatic ductal adenocarcinoma patients had undergone surgery without neoadjuvant therapy. Of note for this clone: The antigen is unknown.

Looked up from germline, CDR1 is SGHVS and CDR2 is FNYEAQ. This CDR3 has 15 amino acids. J was trimmed by 6 bases and V by 3 bases; bases with no gene match: 3. The table came from immunoSEQ multiplex PCR; TCRdb's copy has only in-frame clones and leaves some out. The top ten clones hold less than 4% of a sample with about 98,000 clones, roughly 95% of them seen once. The sequencing sample was made of PBMCs. This clonotype was sampled from a human donor with pancreatic ductal adenocarcinoma. The chain employs TRBV7-6 and TRBJ2-3; the match to TRBD2 covers 13 bases. In nucleotides, the CDR3 is TGTGCCAGCAGCTTCACTAGCGGGAGGGGGGATACGCAGTATTTT. Its translation: CASSFTSGRGDTQYF.